This note documents a single TCR beta chain sequence. The sample belongs to a study of blood T cell repertoires in COVID-19. Study-level information: Acute and convalescent COVID-19 samples came from the United States, Italy and Spain.

In the original workflow: Estimates of nucleated cell counts were drawn from the amplification of reference gene primers. Here immunoSEQ multiplex PCR was the method, and the copy in TCRdb shows in-frame clones only, minus some. V and J calls and clone size come straight from that table; D and trimming were deduced from the DNA. The sample gives under 200,000 clones, around 81% of which show up once; around 9.9% is in the top ten. Trimming cost V 10 bases and J 3 bases, with 16 bases left between them. Looked up from germline, CDR1 is SGHAT and CDR2 is FQNNGV. The length of the CDR3 is 14 residues. The clonotype was recovered from a man between 65 and 80 years old with active or convalescent COVID-19. The sample comprised peripheral blood. The genes are TRBV11-2 and TRBJ2-1, with a possible D match to TRBD2 (7 bases). The CDR3 protein is CATQGGANYNEQFF. The CDR3 DNA reads as TGTGCCACCCAAGGGGGGGCGAACTACAATGAGCAGTTCTTC.